This T cell receptor beta chain was profiled in a study of blood T cell repertoires in COVID-19. Looking at the study overall: PBMCs, B-cell-depleted T cells, or T cells provided the cDNA or gDNA that made up the material.

CDR1 and CDR2 (germline): MNHEY, SVGAGI. The CDR3 contains 16 residues. V was shortened by 0 bases and J by 3 bases, with 12 bases between the two germline ends. Sequencing was performed with immunoSEQ multiplex PCR; in TCRdb, only in-frame clones are kept and a portion is missing. The data contain 250,000 to 350,000 clones, about 91% of them singletons. Sequencing input: peripheral blood. This TCR came from a woman in her sixties or seventies with acute or convalescent COVID-19. The chain carries TRBV6-5 and TRBJ2-1; D is unclear. CDR3 in DNA: TGTGCCAGCAGTTACTCGCCTACCACGTACTACAATGAGCAGTTCTTC. Its protein product is CASSYSPTTYYNEQFF.